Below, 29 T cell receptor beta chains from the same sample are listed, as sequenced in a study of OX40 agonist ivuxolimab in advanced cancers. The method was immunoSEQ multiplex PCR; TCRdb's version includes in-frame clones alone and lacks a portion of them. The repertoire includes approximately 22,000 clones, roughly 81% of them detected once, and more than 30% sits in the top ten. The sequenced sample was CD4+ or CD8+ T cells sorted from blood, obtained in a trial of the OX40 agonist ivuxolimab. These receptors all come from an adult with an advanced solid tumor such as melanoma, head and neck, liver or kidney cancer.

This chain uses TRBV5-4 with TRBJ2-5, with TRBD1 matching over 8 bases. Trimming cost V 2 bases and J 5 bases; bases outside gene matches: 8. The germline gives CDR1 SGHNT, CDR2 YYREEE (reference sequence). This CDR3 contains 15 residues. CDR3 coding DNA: TGTGCCAGCAGCTTACAGGGGGGTGGGGTGGAGACCCAGTACTTC. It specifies CASSLQGGGVETQYF.

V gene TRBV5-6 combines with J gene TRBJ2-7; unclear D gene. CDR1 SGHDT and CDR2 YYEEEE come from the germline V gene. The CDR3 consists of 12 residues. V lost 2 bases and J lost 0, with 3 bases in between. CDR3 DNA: TGTGCCAGCAGCTTAAACTCCTACGAGCAGTACTTC. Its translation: CASSLNSYEQYF.

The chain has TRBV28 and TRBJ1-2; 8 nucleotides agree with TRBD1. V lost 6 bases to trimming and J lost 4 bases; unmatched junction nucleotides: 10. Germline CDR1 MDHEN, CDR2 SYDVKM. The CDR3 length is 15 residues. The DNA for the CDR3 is TGTGCCAGCAGCACACTGTCCGGGACAGGCTATGGCTACACCTTC. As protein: CASSTLSGTGYGYTF.

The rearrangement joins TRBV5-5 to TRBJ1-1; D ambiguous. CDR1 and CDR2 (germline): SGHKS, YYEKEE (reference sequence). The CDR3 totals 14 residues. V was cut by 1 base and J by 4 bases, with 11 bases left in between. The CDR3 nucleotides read TGTGCCAGCAGCTTGTGGGTGGGAGGCACTGAAGCTTTCTTT. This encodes CASSLWVGGTEAFF. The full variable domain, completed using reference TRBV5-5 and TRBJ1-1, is DAGVTQSPTHLIKTRGQQVTLRCSPISGHKSVSWYQQVLGQGPQFIFQYYEKEERGRGNFPDRFSARQFPNYSSELNVNALLLGDSALYLCASSLWVGGTEAFFGQGTRLTVV.

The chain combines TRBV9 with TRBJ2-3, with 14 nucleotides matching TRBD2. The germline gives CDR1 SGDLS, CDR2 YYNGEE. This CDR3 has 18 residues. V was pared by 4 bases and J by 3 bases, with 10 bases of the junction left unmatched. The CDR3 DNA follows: TGTGCCAGCAGCTTGACTAGCGGGGGGGCTATAAGAACAGATACGCAGTATTTT. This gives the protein CASSLTSGGAIRTDTQYF. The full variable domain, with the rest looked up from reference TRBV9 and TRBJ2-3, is DSGVTQTPKHLITATGQRVTLRCSPRSGDLSVYWYQQSLDQGLQFLIQYYNGEERAKGNILERFSAQQFPDLHSELNLSSLELGDSALYFCASSLTSGGAIRTDTQYFGPGTRLTVL.

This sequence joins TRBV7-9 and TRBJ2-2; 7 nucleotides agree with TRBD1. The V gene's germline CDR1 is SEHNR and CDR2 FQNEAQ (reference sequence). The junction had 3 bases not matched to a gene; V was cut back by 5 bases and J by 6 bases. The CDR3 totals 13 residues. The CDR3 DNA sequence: TGTGCCAGCAGCCCAGACAGGGCCGGGGAGCTGTTTTTT. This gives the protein CASSPDRAGELFF.

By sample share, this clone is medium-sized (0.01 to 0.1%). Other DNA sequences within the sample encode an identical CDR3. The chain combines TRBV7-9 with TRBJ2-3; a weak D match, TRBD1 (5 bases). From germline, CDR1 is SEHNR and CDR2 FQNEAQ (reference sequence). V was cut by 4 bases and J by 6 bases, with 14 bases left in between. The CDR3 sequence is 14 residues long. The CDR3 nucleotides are TGTGCCAGCAGCTCGAACCCACAGGTGGATACGCAGTATTTT. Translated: CASSSNPQVDTQYF.

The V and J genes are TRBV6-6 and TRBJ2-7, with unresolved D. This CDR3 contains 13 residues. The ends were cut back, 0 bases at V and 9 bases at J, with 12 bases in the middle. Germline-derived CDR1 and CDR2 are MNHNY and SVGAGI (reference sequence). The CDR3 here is CASSYSSASVQYF. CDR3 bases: TGTGCCAGCAGTTACTCATCGGCCTCAGTGCAGTACTTC.

The CDR3 coding sequence is TGTGCCAGCAGCAACTATCTTTTTCCAGATACGCAGTATTTT. Translated: CASSNYLFPDTQYF. The J gene is TRBJ2-3, the V gene TRBV2; D is undetermined. Germline CDR1 is SNHLY and CDR2 is FYNNEI. V was trimmed by 6 bases and J by 4 bases, leaving 14 bases between them. The CDR3 consists of 14 residues.

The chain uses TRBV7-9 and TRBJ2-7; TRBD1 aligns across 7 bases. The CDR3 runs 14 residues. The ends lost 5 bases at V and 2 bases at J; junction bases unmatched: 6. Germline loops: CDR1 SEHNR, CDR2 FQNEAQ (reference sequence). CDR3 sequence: CASSPQQGPYEQYF. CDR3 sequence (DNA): TGTGCCAGCAGCCCACAACAGGGGCCCTACGAGCAGTACTTC.

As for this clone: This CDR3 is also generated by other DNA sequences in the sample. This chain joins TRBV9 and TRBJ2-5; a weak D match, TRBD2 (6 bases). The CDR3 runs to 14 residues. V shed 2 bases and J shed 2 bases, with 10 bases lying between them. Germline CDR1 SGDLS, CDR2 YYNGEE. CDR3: CASSVGSGQETQYF. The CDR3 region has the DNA TGTGCCAGCAGCGTTGGTAGCGGACAAGAGACCCAGTACTTC.

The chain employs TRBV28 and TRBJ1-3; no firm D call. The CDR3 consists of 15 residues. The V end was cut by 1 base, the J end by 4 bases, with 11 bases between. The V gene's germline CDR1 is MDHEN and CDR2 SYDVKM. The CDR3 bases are TGTGCCAGCAGTTTATCGGACCAGGTCGGAAACACCATATATTTT. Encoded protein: CASSLSDQVGNTIYF. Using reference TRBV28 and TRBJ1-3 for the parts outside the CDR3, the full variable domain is DVKVTQSSRYLVKRTGEKVFLECVQDMDHENMFWYRQDPGLGLRLIYFSYDVKMKEKGDIPEGYSVSREKKERFSLILESASTNQTSMYLCASSLSDQVGNTIYFGEGSWLTVV.

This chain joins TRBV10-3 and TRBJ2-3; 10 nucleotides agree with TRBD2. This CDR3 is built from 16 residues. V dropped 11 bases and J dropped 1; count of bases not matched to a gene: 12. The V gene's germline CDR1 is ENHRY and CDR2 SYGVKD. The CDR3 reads CAPRGPGTSGTDTQYF. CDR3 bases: TGTGCCCCCAGGGGCCCGGGGACTAGCGGCACAGATACGCAGTATTTT.

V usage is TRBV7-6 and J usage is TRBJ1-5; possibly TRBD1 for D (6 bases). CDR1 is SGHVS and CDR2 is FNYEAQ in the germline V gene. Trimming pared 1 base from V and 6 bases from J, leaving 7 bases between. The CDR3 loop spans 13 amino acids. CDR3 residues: CASSLGGGQPQHF. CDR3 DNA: TGTGCCAGCAGCTTAGGAGGGGGTCAGCCCCAGCATTTT.

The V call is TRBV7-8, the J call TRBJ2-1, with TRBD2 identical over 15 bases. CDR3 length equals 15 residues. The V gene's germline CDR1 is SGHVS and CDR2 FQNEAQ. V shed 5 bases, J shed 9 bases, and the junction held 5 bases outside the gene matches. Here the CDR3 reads CASSSGTSGGSEQFF. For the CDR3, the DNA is TGTGCCAGCAGCAGCGGGACTAGCGGGGGGTCTGAGCAGTTCTTC. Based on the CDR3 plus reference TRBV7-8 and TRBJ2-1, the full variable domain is GAGVSQSPRYKVAKRGQDVALRCDPISGHVSLFWYQQALGQGPEFLTYFQNEAQLDKSGLPSDRFFAERPEGSVSTLKIQRTQQEDSAVYLCASSSGTSGGSEQFFGPGTRLTVL.

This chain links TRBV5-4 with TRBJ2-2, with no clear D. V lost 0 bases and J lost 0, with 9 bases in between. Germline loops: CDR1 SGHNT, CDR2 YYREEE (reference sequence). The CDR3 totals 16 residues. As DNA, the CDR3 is TGTGCCAGCAGCTTGGCCGGAACAGCGAACACCGGGGAGCTGTTTTTT. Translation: CASSLAGTANTGELFF.

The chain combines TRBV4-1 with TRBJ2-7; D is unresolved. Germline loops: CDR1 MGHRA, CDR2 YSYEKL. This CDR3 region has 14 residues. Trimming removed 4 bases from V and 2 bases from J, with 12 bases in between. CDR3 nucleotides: TGCGCCAGCAGCCCAGGCTACGGCCCCTACGAGCAGTACTTC. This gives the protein CASSPGYGPYEQYF.

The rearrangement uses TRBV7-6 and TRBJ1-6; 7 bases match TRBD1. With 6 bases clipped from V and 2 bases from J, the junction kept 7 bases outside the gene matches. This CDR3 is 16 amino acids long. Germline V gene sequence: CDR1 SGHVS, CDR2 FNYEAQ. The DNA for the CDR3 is TGTGCCAGCAGGGGAACAGGGGACCCCTATAATTCACCCCTCCACTTT. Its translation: CASRGTGDPYNSPLHF. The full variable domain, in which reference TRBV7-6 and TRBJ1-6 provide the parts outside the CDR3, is GAGVSQSPRYKVTKRGQDVALRCDPISGHVSLYWYRQALGQGPEFLTYFNYEAQQDKSGLPNDRFSAERPEGSISTLTIQRTEQRDSAMYRCASRGTGDPYNSPLHFGNGTRLTVT.

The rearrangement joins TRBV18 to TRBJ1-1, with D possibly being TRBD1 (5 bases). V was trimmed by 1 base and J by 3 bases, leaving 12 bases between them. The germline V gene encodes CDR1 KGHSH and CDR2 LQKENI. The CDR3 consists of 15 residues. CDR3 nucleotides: TGTGCCAGCTCACCACTGGGGGGAGGGGACACTGAAGCTTTCTTT. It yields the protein CASSPLGGGDTEAFF. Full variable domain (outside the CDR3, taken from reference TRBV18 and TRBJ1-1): NAGVMQNPRHLVRRRGQEARLRCSPMKGHSHVYWYRQLPEEGLKFMVYLQKENIIDESGMPKERFSAEFPKEGPSILRIQQVVRGDSAAYFCASSPLGGGDTEAFFGQGTRLTVV.

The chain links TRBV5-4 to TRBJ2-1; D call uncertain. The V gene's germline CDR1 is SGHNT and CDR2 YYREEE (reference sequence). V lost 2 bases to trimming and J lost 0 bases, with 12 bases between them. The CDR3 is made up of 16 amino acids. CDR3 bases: TGTGCCAGCAGCTTTGAAACGGAAAGCTCCTACAATGAGCAGTTCTTC. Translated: CASSFETESSYNEQFF.

The CDR3 DNA is TGTGCCAGCAGTGGTCGACTAGCGGGGCCCTACGAGCAGTACTTC. Its protein is CASSGRLAGPYEQYF. This chain connects TRBV28 to TRBJ2-7, with 11 positions matching TRBD2. The CDR3 length is 15 residues. The V segment lost 5 bases and the J segment 2 bases; nucleotides outside the gene matches: 5. Germline CDR1 and CDR2: MDHEN and SYDVKM.

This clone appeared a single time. The CDR3 loop reads CASSLDINTEAFF. The CDR3 region has the DNA TGTGCCAGCAGCTTAGATATTAACACTGAAGCTTTCTTT. The chain couples TRBV11-2 to TRBJ1-1; the D is unclear. Trimming took off 0 bases at V and 2 bases at J, with 4 bases between the two ends. The CDR3 runs to 13 residues. Germline V gives CDR1 SGHAT, CDR2 FQNNGV.

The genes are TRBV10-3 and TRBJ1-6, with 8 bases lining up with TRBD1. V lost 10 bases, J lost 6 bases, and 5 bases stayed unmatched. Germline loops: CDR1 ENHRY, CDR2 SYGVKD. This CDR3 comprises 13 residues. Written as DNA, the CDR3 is TGTGCCACCCGACAGGGGAGTAATTCACCCCTCCACTTT. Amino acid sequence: CATRQGSNSPLHF.

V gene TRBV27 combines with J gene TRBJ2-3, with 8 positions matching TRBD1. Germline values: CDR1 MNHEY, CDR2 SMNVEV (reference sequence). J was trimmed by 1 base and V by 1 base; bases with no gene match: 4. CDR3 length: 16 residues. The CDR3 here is CASSLFLTGGTDTQYF. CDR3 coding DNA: TGTGCCAGCAGTTTATTTCTGACAGGGGGCACAGATACGCAGTATTTT.

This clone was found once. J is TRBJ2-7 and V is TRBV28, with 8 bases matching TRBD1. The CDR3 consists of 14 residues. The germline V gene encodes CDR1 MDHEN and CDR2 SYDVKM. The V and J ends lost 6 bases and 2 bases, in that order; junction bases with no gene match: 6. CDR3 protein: CASSPDREAYEQYF. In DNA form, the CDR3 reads TGTGCCAGCAGCCCGGACAGGGAGGCCTACGAGCAGTACTTC.

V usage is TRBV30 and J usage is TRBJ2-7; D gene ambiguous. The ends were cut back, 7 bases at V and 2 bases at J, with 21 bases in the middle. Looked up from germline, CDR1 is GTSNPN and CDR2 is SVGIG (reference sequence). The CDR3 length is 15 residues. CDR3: CAYLEGRRAPYEQYF. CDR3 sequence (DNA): TGTGCCTACCTGGAAGGGCGAAGGGCCCCCTACGAGCAGTACTTC.

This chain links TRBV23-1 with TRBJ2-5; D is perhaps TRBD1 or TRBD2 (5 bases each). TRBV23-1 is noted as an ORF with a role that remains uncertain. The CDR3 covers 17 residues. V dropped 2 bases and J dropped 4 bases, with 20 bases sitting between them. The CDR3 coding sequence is TGCGCCAGCAGTCAAAATGCCGGAGGCCCCCAGGGAGAGACCCAGTACTTC. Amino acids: CASSQNAGGPQGETQYF.

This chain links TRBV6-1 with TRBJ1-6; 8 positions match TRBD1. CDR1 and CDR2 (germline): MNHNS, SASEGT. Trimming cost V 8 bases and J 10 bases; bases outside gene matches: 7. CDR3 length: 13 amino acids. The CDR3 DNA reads TGTGCCAGCTCAGACAGGGGTGTATCACCCCTCCACTTT. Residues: CASSDRGVSPLHF.

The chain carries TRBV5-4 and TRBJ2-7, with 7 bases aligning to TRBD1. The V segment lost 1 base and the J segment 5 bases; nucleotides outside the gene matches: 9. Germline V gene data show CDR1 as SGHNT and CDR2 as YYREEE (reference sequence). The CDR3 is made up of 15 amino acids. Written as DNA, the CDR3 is TGTGCCAGCAGCTTGTATCCCCGACAGGGTGACGAGCAGTACTTC. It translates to CASSLYPRQGDEQYF.